Presented here are 29 T cell receptor beta chains from one specimen sequenced in a study of shared clonotypes between healthy human individuals. Profiling relied on immunoSEQ multiplex PCR, and the TCRdb table lists in-frame clones only, not all of them. The profile covers a few million clones, with just over 90% appearing a single time and roughly 0.13% taken by the ten largest. The sequenced sample consisted of naive CD4+ T cells sorted from blood. The subset was: CD45RA+ positively selected. The receptors derive from a young man in good health.

This clone came up once. This sequence joins TRBV5-6 and TRBJ1-5, with 7 nucleotides matching TRBD1. V was pared by 0 bases and J by 0 bases, with 6 bases of the junction left unmatched. Germline CDR1 and CDR2: SGHDT and YYEEEE. The CDR3 consists of 17 residues. The DNA of the CDR3 is TGTGCCAGCAGCTTGGGGGGAGGGACAGCTAGCAATCAGCCCCAGCATTTT. Residues: CASSLGGGTASNQPQHF. The full variable domain, rest sourced from reference TRBV5-6 and TRBJ1-5, is DAGVTQSPTHLIKTRGQQVTLRCSPKSGHDTVSWYQQALGQGPQFIFQYYEEEERQRGNFPDRFSGHQFPNYSSELNVNALLLGDSALYLCASSLGGGTASNQPQHFGDGTRLSIL.

As DNA, the CDR3 is TGTGCCAGCAGTCCCAGAGCGACTAGCGCTCACTCCTACAATGAGCAGTTCTTC. Residues: CASSPRATSAHSYNEQFF. This sequence joins TRBV27 and TRBJ2-1, with 8 bases fitting TRBD2. Trimming at V came to 5 bases and at J to 0 bases, leaving 12 bases not matched to a gene. The CDR3 extends over 18 amino acids. Germline loops: CDR1 MNHEY, CDR2 SMNVEV (reference sequence).

The chain employs TRBV9 and TRBJ1-2, with TRBD1 as a possible D gene (6 bases). V lost 6 bases and J 2 bases, leaving 20 bases between the germline ends. Germline V gene sequence: CDR1 SGDLS, CDR2 YYNGEE. The CDR3 sequence is 16 residues long. The CDR3 nucleotides are TGTGCCAGCACCCCGGGCGGGGGGCGGGAGAACTATGGCTACACCTTC. This codes for CASTPGGGRENYGYTF.

CDR3 nucleotides: TGTGCCAGCAGTCCCGGGACAGGGTTCCCCTCACCCCTCCACTTT. Translation: CASSPGTGFPSPLHF. The chain is built from TRBV6-6 and TRBJ1-6, with TRBD1 identical over 9 bases. The J segment lost 10 bases and the V segment lost 5 bases, leaving 9 bases of the junction unmatched. Germline V lookup: CDR1 MNHNY, CDR2 SVGAGI (reference sequence). The CDR3 runs to 15 residues.

J is TRBJ2-2 and V is TRBV11-2, with 13 nucleotides matching TRBD2. There are 15 residues in the CDR3. Germline-derived CDR1 and CDR2 are SGHAT and FQNNGV. The V and J ends lost 5 bases and 4 bases, in that order; junction bases with no gene match: 1. CDR3 in DNA: TGTGCCAGCAGCAGGACTAGCGGGGGCACCGGGGAGCTGTTTTTT. It is translated as CASSRTSGGTGELFF.

As to this clone: The sample carries other DNA sequences with the same CDR3. The CDR3 region has the DNA TGCGCCAGCAGCTTGGAACGTAGCACAGATACGCAGTATTTT. Protein product: CASSLERSTDTQYF. The rearrangement uses TRBV5-1 and TRBJ2-3; D not certain. Per germline, CDR1 SGHRS and CDR2 YFSETQ. The V gene lost 0 bases and the J gene lost 0 bases, with 5 bases spanning the gap. CDR3 length: 14 residues.

In nucleotides, the CDR3 is TGTGCCAGCAGCGTAGCGGGGGGGGCCAATGAGCAGTTCTTC. Encoded protein: CASSVAGGANEQFF. The chain links TRBV28 to TRBJ2-1, with 11 bases identical to TRBD2. CDR3 length equals 14 residues. Germline assignment: CDR1 MDHEN and CDR2 SYDVKM. Trimming removed 6 bases from V and 6 bases from J; junction bases left unmatched: 4.

This clone came up a few times. The chain uses TRBV19 and TRBJ2-7; TRBD1 matches at 10 bases. The CDR3 is 13 amino acids. Germline values: CDR1 LNHDA, CDR2 SQIVND (reference sequence). The ends lost 7 bases at V and 3 bases at J; junction bases unmatched: 3. Here the CDR3 DNA reads TGTGCCAGTACCGGGGACAGGGGCTACGAGCAGTACTTC. Translation gives CASTGDRGYEQYF.

The chain carries TRBV10-3 and TRBJ2-2; D assignment may be TRBD1 or TRBD2 (6 bases each). V was clipped by 4 bases and J by 6 bases, with 12 bases between them. The CDR3 is 14 residues long. The germline V gene has CDR1 ENHRY and CDR2 SYGVKD. This CDR3 reads CAISGGASAGELFF. CDR3 bases: TGTGCCATCAGTGGGGGGGCCAGCGCCGGGGAGCTGTTTTTT.

V is TRBV6-4 and J is TRBJ2-2; D ambiguous. The ends were cut back, 3 bases at V and 0 bases at J, with 5 bases in the middle. This CDR3 has 14 residues. Germline V gives CDR1 MRHNA, CDR2 SNTAGT. CDR3 region: CASSELANTGELFF. DNA of the CDR3: TGTGCCAGCAGTGAGTTGGCGAACACCGGGGAGCTGTTTTTT.

This chain joins TRBV2 and TRBJ2-3; weak D call: TRBD1 (5 bases). CDR3 length equals 14 residues. Germline V gene sequence: CDR1 SNHLY, CDR2 FYNNEI. V gave up 2 bases and J gave up 4 bases, with 10 bases separating them. Here the CDR3 reads CASSEQGSPDTQYF. DNA for the CDR3: TGTGCCAGCAGTGAACAGGGAAGCCCAGATACGCAGTATTTT.

The rearrangement links TRBV11-2 to TRBJ2-3, with no clear D. Between the trimmed V and J ends, which lost 5 bases and 3 bases, there was a span of 9 bases. Germline V lookup: CDR1 SGHAT, CDR2 FQNNGV. This CDR3 comprises 13 residues. CDR3 coding DNA: TGTGCCAGCAGCCCACCCAAAACAGATACGCAGTATTTT. Translating gives CASSPPKTDTQYF.

The J gene is TRBJ1-2, the V gene TRBV6-1, with 9 bases lining up with TRBD1. The CDR3 extends over 15 amino acids. J lost 0 bases, V lost 7 bases, and 6 bases had no gene match. Per the germline V gene, CDR1 is MNHNS and CDR2 is SASEGT. CDR3 nucleotides: TGTGCCAGCATTGGGACAGGGAGAGCTAACTATGGCTACACCTTC. It codes for CASIGTGRANYGYTF.

CDR3 sequence reads: CASSVRTSGGAKVDTQYF. In DNA, the CDR3 is TGTGCCAGCAGTGTTAGGACTAGCGGGGGGGCAAAGGTAGATACGCAGTATTTT. The rearrangement joins TRBV2 to TRBJ2-3, with 15 bases fitting TRBD2. There are 18 residues in the CDR3. The germline V gene encodes CDR1 SNHLY and CDR2 FYNNEI. Trimming cost V 4 bases and J 5 bases; bases outside gene matches: 10.

Of note for this clone: Other nucleotide sequences from this sample produce the same CDR3. The chain uses TRBV19 and TRBJ2-4; 9 nucleotides align to TRBD1. The ends lost 5 bases at V and 1 base at J; junction bases unmatched: 0. This CDR3 region has 14 residues. Per the germline V gene, CDR1 is LNHDA and CDR2 is SQIVND (reference sequence). The CDR3 region is CASSGQGAKNIQYF. CDR3 sequence (DNA): TGTGCCAGTAGTGGACAGGGGGCCAAAAACATTCAGTACTTC.

This rearrangement joins TRBV10-3 to TRBJ2-7; D perhaps matches TRBD1 (5 bases). The CDR3 is 15 residues long. Trimming cost V 3 bases and J 5 bases, with 17 bases left between them. CDR1 is ENHRY and CDR2 is SYGVKD in the germline V gene. The CDR3 is CAISDWGSDHHEQYF. The CDR3 coding sequence is TGTGCCATCAGTGATTGGGGCTCCGACCACCACGAGCAGTACTTC.

The chain links TRBV5-1 to TRBJ1-1; D ambiguous. The germline CDR1 and CDR2 sequences are SGHRS and YFSETQ. The CDR3 totals 13 residues. Trimming stripped 5 bases from V and 1 base from J, with 9 bases between. The CDR3 reads CASRETSNTEAFF. CDR3 DNA sequence: TGCGCCAGCAGGGAAACATCGAACACTGAAGCTTTCTTT.

CDR3 bases: TGCGCCAGCAGACCCGCACACGAAGCGGGAGGTCCCTACAATGAGCAGTTCTTC. Its translation: CASRPAHEAGGPYNEQFF. This chain uses TRBV5-1 with TRBJ2-1; 9 nucleotides agree with TRBD2. The length of the CDR3 is 18 residues. V trimming: 5 bases; J trimming: 2 bases; junction bases outside the gene matches: 14. The germline V gene has CDR1 SGHRS and CDR2 YFSETQ.

This chain connects TRBV7-9 to TRBJ1-1; D is unclear. CDR3 size: 13 residues. Germline values: CDR1 SEHNR, CDR2 FQNEAQ (reference sequence). Trimming took 2 bases from V and 3 from J, leaving 7 bases between them. CDR3 sequence (DNA): TGTGCCAGCAGCTTAATGTTCGACACTGAAGCTTTCTTT. This sequence encodes CASSLMFDTEAFF.

J is TRBJ2-6 and V is TRBV7-9, with D uncertain. V was trimmed by 1 base and J by 0 bases, leaving 7 bases between them. Per germline, CDR1 SEHNR and CDR2 FQNEAQ (reference sequence). CDR3 length: 16 amino acids. The CDR3 sequence: CASSLGSSSGANVLTF. The CDR3 DNA reads TGTGCCAGCAGCTTAGGAAGCAGCTCTGGGGCCAACGTCCTGACTTTC.

The chain uses TRBV7-2 and TRBJ1-3; D is possibly TRBD1 (6 bases). Germline CDR1 is SGHTA and CDR2 is FQGNSA. The CDR3 covers 16 residues. V was pared by 4 bases and J by 0 bases, with 13 bases between. This CDR3 is CASSSVGGISGNTIYF. CDR3 nucleotides: TGTGCCAGCAGCTCAGTAGGGGGAATCTCTGGAAACACCATATATTTT. The variable domain in full, completed from reference TRBV7-2 and TRBJ1-3, reads GAGVSQSPSNKVTEKGKDVELRCDPISGHTALYWYRQSLGQGLEFLIYFQGNSAPDKSGLPSDRFSAERTGGSVSTLTIQRTQQEDSAVYLCASSSVGGISGNTIYFGEGSWLTVV.

This sequence joins TRBV13 and TRBJ1-5; tentatively, D is TRBD1 (5 bases). The germline CDR1 and CDR2 sequences are PRHDT and FYEKMQ (reference sequence). The V end was cut by 3 bases, the J end by 8 bases, with 26 bases between. There are 18 residues in the CDR3. Here the CDR3 DNA reads TGTGCCAGCAGCTTCGGGTCGGGGCCCGGGGCACTGGGTAAGCCCCAGCATTTT. Protein product: CASSFGSGPGALGKPQHF.

In its sample, this clone was seen once. CDR3 sequence (DNA): TGTGCCAGTAGTATAGAGGGGGGGTTGGTGAGTACGCAGTATTTT. It codes for CASSIEGGLVSTQYF. This sequence joins TRBV19 and TRBJ2-3; 7 nucleotides align to TRBD2. The CDR3 spans 15 residues. The germline gives CDR1 LNHDA, CDR2 SQIVND (reference sequence). V lost 0 bases and J lost 8; bases outside the gene matches: 8.

This chain joins TRBV4-1 and TRBJ2-5; tentatively, D is TRBD1 or TRBD2 (5 bases each). V lost 4 bases, J lost 5 bases, and 14 bases lay in between. This CDR3 has 14 amino acids. The germline gives CDR1 MGHRA, CDR2 YSYEKL. This CDR3 is CASSLNEGWETQYF. The CDR3 nucleotides read TGCGCCAGCAGCCTAAATGAGGGGTGGGAGACCCAGTACTTC.

The chain couples TRBV6-1 to TRBJ2-3; 10 bases line up with TRBD2. The V gene end was trimmed by 4 bases and the J gene end by 2 bases; junction bases not matched to a gene: 6. The CDR3 totals 16 residues. From germline, CDR1 is MNHNS and CDR2 SASEGT. CDR3 in amino acids: CASSVLAGDPTDTQYF. CDR3 in DNA: TGTGCCAGCAGTGTCCTAGCGGGGGATCCCACAGATACGCAGTATTTT.

The table lists this clone with a count of one. V and J are TRBV5-1 and TRBJ2-3; unclear D gene. CDR3 size: 12 residues. Trimming pared 0 bases from V and 9 bases from J, leaving 8 bases between. From germline, CDR1 is SGHRS and CDR2 YFSETQ. CDR3 residues: CASSLDRLTQYF. The DNA of the CDR3 is TGCGCCAGCAGCTTGGACCGACTGACGCAGTATTTT.

The chain carries TRBV7-9 and TRBJ2-7; 8 bases align to TRBD1. Germline-derived CDR1 and CDR2 are SEHNR and FQNEAQ (reference sequence). J gave up 2 bases and V 8 bases, and 5 bases lay outside the gene matches. This CDR3 is 13 amino acids long. The CDR3 DNA is TGTGCCAGCGAAGGGGGACAGGCCTACGAGCAGTACTTC. As protein: CASEGGQAYEQYF.

This chain uses TRBV5-4 with TRBJ2-2; 8 nucleotides match TRBD2. The CDR3 runs 17 residues. Germline CDR1 and CDR2: SGHNT and YYREEE (reference sequence). V was pared by 1 base and J by 1 base, with 6 bases of the junction left unmatched. The CDR3 region is CASSLKWLAGNTGELFF. In DNA, the CDR3 is TGTGCCAGCAGCTTGAAATGGCTAGCGGGGAACACCGGGGAGCTGTTTTTT.

The gene calls are TRBV4-1 and TRBJ2-2; the match to TRBD1 covers 8 bases. CDR3 length: 17 amino acids. V lost 0 bases and J lost 6; bases outside the gene matches: 9. From germline, CDR1 is MGHRA and CDR2 YSYEKL. Here the CDR3 DNA reads TGCGCCAGCAGCCAAGATTCAGGGGGCGTTATCTCCGGGGAGCTGTTTTTT. Protein: CASSQDSGGVISGELFF.